This passage covers 13 T cell receptor beta chains from one sample sequenced in a study of radiation and T cells in renal cell carcinoma. Only in-frame clones appear in the TCRdb table, and some are missing; sequencing was by immunoSEQ multiplex PCR. The data hold about 140,000 clones, with over 80% observed a single time. Time point specified: baseline pretreatment blood. The treatment here: 15 Gy SBRT to primary tumor, nephrectomy 4 weeks later. The starting material was blood, obtained from a patient whose treatment included radiotherapy and nephrectomy. These receptors all stem from a woman aged 45-65 years with renal cell carcinoma.

V is TRBV5-1 and J is TRBJ1-4; possible D gene TRBD1, 5 bases. Between the trimmed V and J ends, which lost 1 base and 8 bases, there was a span of 15 bases. Germline V gene lookup returns CDR1 SGHRS and CDR2 YFSETQ. CDR3 length: 15 amino acids. CDR3: CASSLWQGVGEKLFF. The CDR3, as DNA: TGCGCCAGCAGCTTGTGGCAGGGCGTAGGGGAAAAACTGTTTTTT.

The chain carries TRBV7-2 and TRBJ2-5; 9 nucleotides match TRBD1. The CDR3 has 15 amino acids. V shed 5 bases and J 4 bases; nucleotides not matched to a gene: 8. CDR1 is SGHTA and CDR2 is FQGNSA in the germline V gene. CDR3: CASSPPQGAGETQYF. The CDR3 nucleotides are TGTGCCAGCAGCCCGCCACAGGGGGCGGGAGAGACCCAGTACTTC.

The chain links TRBV5-6 to TRBJ1-2; 8 bases agree with TRBD1. The CDR3 is 16 residues long. Germline lookup yields CDR1 SGHDT and CDR2 YYEEEE. Unmatched junction bases numbered 5, after V lost 1 base and J lost 0 bases. The CDR3: CASSLSPTGANYGYTF. The CDR3 DNA reads as TGTGCCAGCAGCTTGAGCCCGACAGGGGCTAACTATGGCTACACCTTC.

The genes are TRBV9 and TRBJ2-7; D is perhaps TRBD2 (5 bases). Deletions cut 4 bases from V and 0 bases from J, with 14 bases between. This CDR3 spans 15 amino acids. Germline loops: CDR1 SGDLS, CDR2 YYNGEE. The CDR3 DNA is TGTGCCAGCAGCCCCTTGGCGGGCCTCTCCTACGAGCAGTACTTC. Protein product: CASSPLAGLSYEQYF.

CDR3 loop: CASGSPGQGRGYTSYEQYF. CDR3 in DNA: TGCGCCAGCGGCTCTCCGGGACAGGGGAGAGGCTACACATCCTACGAGCAGTACTTC. The J gene is TRBJ2-7, the V gene TRBV5-1, with 10 bases identical to TRBD1. The CDR3 runs to 19 residues. In germline, CDR1 is SGHRS, CDR2 YFSETQ. V lost 7 bases, J lost 1 base, and 20 bases stayed unmatched.

The sample holds one count of this clone. The gene calls are TRBV7-2 and TRBJ2-7; D is uncertain. Trimming stripped 4 bases from V and 3 bases from J, with 10 bases between. CDR3 length: 13 amino acids. Germline CDR1 is SGHTA and CDR2 is FQGNSA. The DNA of the CDR3 is TGTGCCAGCAGCTCCCCCCAGTACTACGAGCAGTACTTC. It specifies CASSSPQYYEQYF. Variable domain in full (rest from reference TRBV7-2 and TRBJ2-7): GAGVSQSPSNKVTEKGKDVELRCDPISGHTALYWYRQSLGQGLEFLIYFQGNSAPDKSGLPSDRFSAERTGGSVSTLTIQRTQQEDSAVYLCASSSPQYYEQYFGPGTRLTVT.

This chain uses TRBV7-9 with TRBJ2-3; a weak D match, TRBD1 (5 bases). Per the germline V gene, CDR1 is SEHNR and CDR2 is FQNEAQ (reference sequence). The length of the CDR3 is 16 residues. The germline V and J ends were trimmed by 5 bases and 0 bases, with 15 bases remaining between them. CDR3 DNA sequence: TGTGCCAGCAGCAAACAGGCAGGCTCAAGCACAGATACGCAGTATTTT. This codes for CASSKQAGSSTDTQYF.

This chain links TRBV19 with TRBJ1-1; D unresolved. The CDR3 has 13 residues. CDR1 is LNHDA and CDR2 is SQIVND in the germline V gene (reference sequence). With 10 bases removed from V and 7 bases from J, the gap between germline ends came to 19 bases. The CDR3 DNA is TGTGCCACTTCCGGAGTCGGGCTTGGTGAAGCTTTCTTT. Its translation is CATSGVGLGEAFF.

The rearrangement links TRBV6-5 to TRBJ2-5, with no clear D. The CDR3 covers 12 residues. Germline loops: CDR1 MNHEY, CDR2 SVGAGI. V was clipped by 8 bases and J by 1 base, with 8 bases between them. In nucleotides, the CDR3 is TGTGCCAGCGGACGGTCCCAAGAGACCCAGTACTTC. Its protein is CASGRSQETQYF.

This clone appeared once. The chain couples TRBV6-6 to TRBJ1-5, with TRBD1 matching over 10 bases. This CDR3 has 15 amino acids. Per the germline V gene, CDR1 is MNHNY and CDR2 is SVGAGI (reference sequence). Trimming at V came to 4 bases and at J to 5 bases, leaving 5 bases not matched to a gene. CDR3 residues: CASSSPGTGDQPQHF. CDR3 DNA sequence: TGTGCCAGCAGTTCCCCCGGGACAGGGGATCAGCCCCAGCATTTT.

The chain has TRBV10-1 and TRBJ2-1, with 12 bases fitting TRBD2. Germline CDR1 is WNHNN and CDR2 is SYGVQD (reference sequence). This CDR3 comprises 16 residues. Losses at the gene ends were 2 bases for V and 4 bases for J; bases not matched to a gene: 3. The CDR3 loop reads CASSERLAGAYNEQFF. DNA of the CDR3: TGCGCCAGCAGTGAGAGACTAGCGGGGGCGTACAATGAGCAGTTCTTC.

This chain uses TRBV19 with TRBJ1-2, with D perhaps TRBD1 (5 bases). The CDR3 totals 13 residues. With 3 bases removed from V and 3 bases from J, the gap between germline ends came to 8 bases. CDR1 is LNHDA, CDR2 SQIVND, per germline (reference sequence). CDR3 sequence reads: CASSIEGYYGYTF. The CDR3, as DNA: TGTGCCAGTAGTATTGAGGGGTACTATGGCTACACCTTC.

The chain couples TRBV2 to TRBJ1-1; D gene uncertain. Trimming left V 4 bases short and J 5 bases short, with 17 bases between. The CDR3 has 15 residues. Germline V CDR1 and CDR2: SNHLY, FYNNEI. In nucleotides, the CDR3 is TGTGCCAGCAGTGCTCGCGGTGGGTTGGGAACTGAAGCTTTCTTT. Protein product: CASSARGGLGTEAFF.